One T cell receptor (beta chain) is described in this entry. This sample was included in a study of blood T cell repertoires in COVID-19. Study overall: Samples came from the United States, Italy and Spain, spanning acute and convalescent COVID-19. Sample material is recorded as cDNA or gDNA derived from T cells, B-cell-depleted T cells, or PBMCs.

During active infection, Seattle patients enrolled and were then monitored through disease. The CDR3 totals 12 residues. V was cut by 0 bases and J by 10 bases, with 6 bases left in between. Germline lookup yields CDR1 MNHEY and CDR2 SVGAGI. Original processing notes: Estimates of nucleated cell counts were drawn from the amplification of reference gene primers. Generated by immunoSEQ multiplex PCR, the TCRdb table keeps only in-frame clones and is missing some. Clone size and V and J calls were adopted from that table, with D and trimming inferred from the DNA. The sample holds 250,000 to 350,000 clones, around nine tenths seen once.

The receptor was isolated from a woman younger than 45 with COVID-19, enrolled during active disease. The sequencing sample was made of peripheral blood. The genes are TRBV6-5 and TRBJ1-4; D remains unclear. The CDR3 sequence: CASSYSEGKLFF. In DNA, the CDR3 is TGTGCCAGCAGTTACTCGGAGGGAAAACTGTTTTTT.